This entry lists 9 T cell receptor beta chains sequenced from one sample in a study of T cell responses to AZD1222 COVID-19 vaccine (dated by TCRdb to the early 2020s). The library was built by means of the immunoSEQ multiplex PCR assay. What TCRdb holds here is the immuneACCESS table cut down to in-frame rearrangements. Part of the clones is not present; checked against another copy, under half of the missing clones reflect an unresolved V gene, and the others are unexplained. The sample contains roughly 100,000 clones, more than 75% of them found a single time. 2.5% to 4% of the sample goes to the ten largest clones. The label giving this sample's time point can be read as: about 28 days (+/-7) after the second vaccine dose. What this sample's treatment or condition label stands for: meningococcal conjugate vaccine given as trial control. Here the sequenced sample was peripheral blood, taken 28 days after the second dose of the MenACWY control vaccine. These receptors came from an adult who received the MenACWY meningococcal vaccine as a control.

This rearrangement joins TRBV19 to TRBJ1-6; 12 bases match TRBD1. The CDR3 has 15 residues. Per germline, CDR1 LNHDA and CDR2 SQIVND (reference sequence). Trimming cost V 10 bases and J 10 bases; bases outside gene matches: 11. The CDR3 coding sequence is TGTGCCACCAGGGCGGGACAGGGGGCACGGTCACCCCTCCACTTT. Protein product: CATRAGQGARSPLHF.

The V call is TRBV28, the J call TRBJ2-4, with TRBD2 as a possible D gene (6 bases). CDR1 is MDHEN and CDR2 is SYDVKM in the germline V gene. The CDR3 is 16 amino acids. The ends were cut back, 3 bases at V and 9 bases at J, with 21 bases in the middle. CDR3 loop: CASSFLGGVVSSIQYF. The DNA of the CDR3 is TGTGCCAGCAGTTTTTTGGGGGGAGTAGTTTCGAGCATTCAGTACTTC.

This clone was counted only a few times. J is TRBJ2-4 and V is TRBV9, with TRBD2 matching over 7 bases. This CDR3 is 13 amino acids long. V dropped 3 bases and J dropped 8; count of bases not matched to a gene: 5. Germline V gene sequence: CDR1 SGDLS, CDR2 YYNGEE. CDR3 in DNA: TGTGCCAGCAGCGCCTCCAGCGGGGACATTCAGTACTTC. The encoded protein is CASSASSGDIQYF.

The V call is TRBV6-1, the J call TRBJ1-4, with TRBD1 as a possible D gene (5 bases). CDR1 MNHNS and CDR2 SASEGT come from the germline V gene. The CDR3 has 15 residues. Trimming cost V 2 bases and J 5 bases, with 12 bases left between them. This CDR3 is CASSEFGGKNEKLFF. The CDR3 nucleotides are TGTGCCAGCAGTGAATTCGGGGGAAAGAATGAAAAACTGTTTTTT.

CDR3 sequence (DNA): TGTGCCAGTTCAGGTGGCACTGAAGCTTTCTTT. It is translated as CASSGGTEAFF. This sequence joins TRBV6-5 and TRBJ1-1; D unclear. Germline V lookup: CDR1 MNHEY, CDR2 SVGAGI. The CDR3 is 11 amino acids. Trimming pared 9 bases from V and 4 bases from J, leaving 9 bases between.

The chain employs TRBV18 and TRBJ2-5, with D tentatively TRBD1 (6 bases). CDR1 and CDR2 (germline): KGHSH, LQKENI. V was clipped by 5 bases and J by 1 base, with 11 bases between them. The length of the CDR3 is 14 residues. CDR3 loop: CASSVGQLQETQYF. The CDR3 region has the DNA TGTGCCAGCTCAGTCGGACAGCTCCAAGAGACCCAGTACTTC.

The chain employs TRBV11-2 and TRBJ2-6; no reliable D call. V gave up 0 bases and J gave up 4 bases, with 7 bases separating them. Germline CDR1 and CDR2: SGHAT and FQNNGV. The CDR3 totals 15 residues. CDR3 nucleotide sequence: TGTGCCAGCAGCTTAGACTCAGCGGGGGCCAACGTCCTGACTTTC. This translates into CASSLDSAGANVLTF. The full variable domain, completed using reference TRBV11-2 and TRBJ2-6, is EAGVAQSPRYKIIEKRQSVAFWCNPISGHATLYWYQQILGQGPKLLIQFQNNGVVDDSQLPKDRFSAERLKGVDSTLKIQPAKLEDSAVYLCASSLDSAGANVLTFGAGSRLTVL.

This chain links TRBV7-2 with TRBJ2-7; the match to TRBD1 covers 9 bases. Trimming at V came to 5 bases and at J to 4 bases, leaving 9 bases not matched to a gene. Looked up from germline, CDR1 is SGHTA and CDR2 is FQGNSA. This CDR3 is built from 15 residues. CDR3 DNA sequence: TGTGCCAGCAGCAGCCGGACAGGGGAAATGTACGAGCAGTACTTC. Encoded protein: CASSSRTGEMYEQYF.

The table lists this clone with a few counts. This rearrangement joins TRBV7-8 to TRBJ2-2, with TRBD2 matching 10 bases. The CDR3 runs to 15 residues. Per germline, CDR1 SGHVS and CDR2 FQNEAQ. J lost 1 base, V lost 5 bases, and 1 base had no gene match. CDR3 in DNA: TGTGCCAGCAGCCGACTAGCGGGGAACACCGGGGAGCTGTTTTTT. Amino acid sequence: CASSRLAGNTGELFF.